This entry lists 28 T cell receptor beta chains sequenced from one sample in a study of blood T cell repertoires in COVID-19. Sequencing was performed with immunoSEQ multiplex PCR; in TCRdb, only in-frame clones are kept and a portion is missing. The table records around 170,000 clones, roughly 82% of them present only once. The specimen was PBMCs or T cells enriched from blood (not recorded which). All receptors come from a woman in her thirties who had recovered from COVID-19.

This clone was detected many times. This chain joins TRBV19 and TRBJ2-1; 8 bases map to TRBD2. With 6 bases clipped from V and 7 bases from J, the junction kept 14 bases outside the gene matches. The length of the CDR3 is 16 residues. The germline gives CDR1 LNHDA, CDR2 SQIVND (reference sequence). The CDR3 spells CASSPWEREIENEQFF. The CDR3 DNA sequence: TGTGCCAGTAGCCCCTGGGAGCGGGAGATAGAGAATGAGCAGTTCTTC.

This clone was counted only a few times. The chain recombines TRBV28 with TRBJ1-3; TRBD1 is a possible D gene (6 bases). V lost 1 base and J lost 2, with 18 bases in between. This CDR3 is built from 18 residues. CDR1 MDHEN and CDR2 SYDVKM come from the germline V gene. The CDR3 DNA reads TGTGCCAGCAGTTTATATGACGGGGGGGCCCGGACTGGAAACACCATATATTTT. Encoded protein: CASSLYDGGARTGNTIYF.

The gene calls are TRBV19 and TRBJ2-3, with D maybe TRBD1 (6 bases). The ends were cut back, 3 bases at V and 5 bases at J, with 15 bases in the middle. CDR1 is LNHDA and CDR2 is SQIVND in the germline V gene (reference sequence). The CDR3 sequence is 15 residues long. The CDR3 nucleotides are TGTGCCAGTAGTATCGGGTCCCAGGGACAAGATACGCAGTATTTT. It codes for CASSIGSQGQDTQYF. The whole variable domain, filled in from reference TRBV19 and TRBJ2-3, reads DGGITQSPKYLFRKEGQNVTLSCEQNLNHDAMYWYRQDPGQGLRLIYYSQIVNDFQKGDIAEGYSVSREKKESFPLTVTSAQKNPTAFYLCASSIGSQGQDTQYFGPGTRLTVL.

The rearrangement joins TRBV5-1 to TRBJ2-7; perhaps TRBD2 as D (5 bases). Looked up from germline, CDR1 is SGHRS and CDR2 is YFSETQ. V was cut by 0 bases and J by 2 bases, with 12 bases left in between. This CDR3 contains 15 residues. CDR3 sequence: CASSLVFGGTYEQYF. The CDR3 DNA follows: TGCGCCAGCAGCTTGGTGTTTGGAGGAACCTACGAGCAGTACTTC.

Only one count was recorded for this clone. The chain joins TRBV29-1 to TRBJ2-3; 10 bases fit TRBD2. The CDR3 totals 15 residues. V was pared by 4 bases and J by 6 bases, with 10 bases of the junction left unmatched. CDR1 is SQVTM, CDR2 ANQGSEA, per germline. CDR3 in DNA: TGCAGCGTTGGCAAAGCGGGAGGGCCGTTGGATACGCAGTATTTT. As protein: CSVGKAGGPLDTQYF.

The genes are TRBV6-5 and TRBJ1-3; a possible D gene is TRBD1 (6 bases). From germline, CDR1 is MNHEY and CDR2 SVGAGI. The CDR3 is 14 residues long. The V and J ends lost 5 bases and 0 bases respectively, with 8 bases between them. The CDR3, as DNA: TGTGCCAGCAGTACAGGGAGCTCTGGAAACACCATATATTTT. Amino acid sequence: CASSTGSSGNTIYF.

The chain recombines TRBV7-9 with TRBJ2-5, with a weak D call TRBD1 (6 bases). Per the germline V gene, CDR1 is SEHNR and CDR2 is FQNEAQ (reference sequence). Trimming left V 7 bases short and J 4 bases short, with 22 bases between. This CDR3 is 16 amino acids long. CDR3 sequence reads: CASTSWGLRGRETQYF. The CDR3 DNA reads as TGTGCCAGCACCTCATGGGGGCTTAGAGGCAGAGAGACCCAGTACTTC.

The genes are TRBV15 and TRBJ2-2; TRBD2 aligns across 8 bases. The CDR3 length is 18 residues. Per germline, CDR1 LNHNV and CDR2 YYDKDF (reference sequence). With V trimmed by 0 bases and J by 0 bases, 6 bases remained unmatched. As DNA, the CDR3 is TGTGCCACCAGCAGAGACCGTAGCGGGACTACGAACACCGGGGAGCTGTTTTTT. Translation gives CATSRDRSGTTNTGELFF.

The chain has TRBV3-1 (or the pseudogene TRBV3-2) and TRBJ2-1, with D uncertain. Trimming took off 2 bases at V and 5 bases at J, with 7 bases between the two ends. Germline V gene data show CDR1 as LGHDT and CDR2 as YNNKEL (reference sequence). The CDR3 extends over 13 amino acids. The CDR3 DNA sequence: TGTGCCAGCAGCCAAAGTAGTAACAATGAGCAGTTCTTC. Its translation: CASSQSSNNEQFF.

In DNA form, the CDR3 reads TGTGCCAGCAGGAGGACAGGGGGCTACACCTTC. The encoded protein is CASRRTGGYTF. This sequence joins TRBV2 and TRBJ1-2; 8 bases align to TRBD1. Germline V gene sequence: CDR1 SNHLY, CDR2 FYNNEI. The CDR3 totals 11 residues. V lost 6 bases to trimming and J lost 8 bases; unmatched junction nucleotides: 2.

The gene calls are TRBV3-1 (or the pseudogene TRBV3-2) and TRBJ2-7, with D tentatively TRBD2 (6 bases). This CDR3 is built from 15 residues. Germline lookup yields CDR1 LGHDT and CDR2 YNNKEL (reference sequence). V was clipped by 0 bases and J by 3 bases, with 12 bases between them. This chain's CDR3 is CASSQESSGLYEQYF. The DNA for the CDR3 is TGTGCCAGCAGCCAAGAAAGCTCGGGACTCTACGAGCAGTACTTC.

The gene calls are TRBV5-1 and TRBJ2-2, with 7 bases lining up with TRBD1. After removal of 0 bases from V and 3 bases from J, the junction contained 5 bases not matched to a gene. The CDR3 covers 16 residues. CDR1 and CDR2 (germline): SGHRS, YFSETQ. The CDR3: CASSLEDRVYTGELFF. The CDR3 coding sequence is TGCGCCAGCAGCTTGGAAGACAGGGTTTACACCGGGGAGCTGTTTTTT. The full variable domain, completed using reference TRBV5-1 and TRBJ2-2, is KAGVTQTPRYLIKTRGQQVTLSCSPISGHRSVSWYQQTPGQGLQFLFEYFSETQRNKGNFPGRFSGRQFSNSRSEMNVSTLELGDSALYLCASSLEDRVYTGELFFGEGSRLTVL.

In nucleotides, the CDR3 is TGTGCCATCAGTGACGGGGGGCGAGGCTATGGCTACACCTTC. It encodes CAISDGGRGYGYTF. The genes are TRBV10-3 and TRBJ1-2, with D perhaps matching TRBD1 (6 bases). The CDR3 has 14 amino acids. V was clipped by 3 bases and J by 4 bases, with 12 bases between them. In germline, CDR1 is ENHRY, CDR2 SYGVKD.

The V call is TRBV28, the J call TRBJ2-7; D gene uncertain. From germline, CDR1 is MDHEN and CDR2 SYDVKM. The CDR3 is made up of 13 amino acids. The V gene lost 5 bases and the J gene lost 2 bases, with 10 bases spanning the gap. Written as DNA, the CDR3 is TGTGCCAGCAGTCCATCACCTACCTACGAGCAGTACTTC. Protein: CASSPSPTYEQYF.

CDR3 residues: CASSSSIQAGEQYF. Here the CDR3 DNA reads TGTGCCAGCAGCTCAAGTATACAGGCAGGGGAGCAGTACTTC. The V gene is TRBV7-2, the J gene TRBJ2-7, with D perhaps matching TRBD1 (5 bases). Trimming cost V 4 bases and J 7 bases, with 17 bases left between them. Germline CDR1 reads SGHTA; CDR2 reads FQGNSA. The CDR3 extends over 14 amino acids.

The chain employs TRBV6-5 and TRBJ1-3, with 11 nucleotides matching TRBD1. The CDR3 covers 14 residues. After removal of 8 bases from V and 0 bases from J, the junction contained 0 bases not matched to a gene. Germline V gives CDR1 MNHEY, CDR2 SVGAGI. CDR3 protein: CASGTGGSGNTIYF. Here the CDR3 DNA reads TGTGCCAGCGGGACAGGGGGCTCTGGAAACACCATATATTTT.

V is TRBV11-3 and J is TRBJ2-5, with 11 nucleotides matching TRBD2. The CDR3 runs to 20 residues. With V trimmed by 0 bases and J by 3 bases, 15 bases remained unmatched. Looked up from germline, CDR1 is SGHNT and CDR2 is YENEEA. The CDR3 region is CASSLEPTSGSRHSKETQYF. DNA for the CDR3: TGTGCCAGCAGCTTAGAACCCACTAGCGGGAGTCGGCATTCTAAAGAGACCCAGTACTTC.

V usage is TRBV2 and J usage is TRBJ1-5; D gene uncertain. The CDR3 totals 13 residues. The germline CDR1 and CDR2 sequences are SNHLY and FYNNEI. The germline V and J ends were trimmed by 6 bases and 5 bases, with 11 bases remaining between them. CDR3 sequence: CASRAEGDQPQHF. CDR3 bases: TGTGCCAGCAGGGCTGAGGGAGATCAGCCCCAGCATTTT.

The gene calls are TRBV18 and TRBJ2-1, with TRBD2 identical over 9 bases. The CDR3 covers 17 residues. V was clipped by 2 bases and J by 2 bases; unmatched bases: 7. Germline CDR1 is KGHSH and CDR2 is LQKENI. CDR3 residues: CASSPTTSGLTYNEQFF. The DNA of the CDR3 is TGTGCCAGCTCACCAACCACTAGCGGGTTAACCTACAATGAGCAGTTCTTC.

The rearrangement links TRBV19 to TRBJ1-5; D ambiguous. Trimming removed 5 bases from V and 0 bases from J, with 8 bases in between. CDR3 size: 14 residues. Germline-derived CDR1 and CDR2 are LNHDA and SQIVND (reference sequence). CDR3 bases: TGTGCCAGTAGTGGCCTTTATAGCAATCAGCCCCAGCATTTT. Its protein product is CASSGLYSNQPQHF.

V is TRBV5-1 and J is TRBJ2-2, with D unresolved. The CDR3 covers 13 residues. Deletions cut 2 bases from V and 8 bases from J, with 10 bases between. Germline V gene sequence: CDR1 SGHRS, CDR2 YFSETQ. The CDR3: CASSFRSEGELFF. The CDR3 DNA sequence: TGCGCCAGCAGCTTTCGGAGCGAAGGGGAGCTGTTTTTT.

The chain joins TRBV21-1 to TRBJ2-7; TRBD2, the table's D call, lacks a check against the DNA. TRBV21-1 is reported as a pseudogene. CDR3 length equals 15 residues. The CDR3 nucleotides read TGTGCCAGCAGCAACTTCCTAGCGGGAGAAGGTGAGCAGTACTTC. Translating gives CASSNFLAGEGEQYF.

The chain has TRBV29-1 and TRBJ2-1; 9 nucleotides align to TRBD1. The CDR3 covers 13 residues. V gave up 6 bases and J gave up 7 bases; unmatched junction bases: 7. CDR1 and CDR2 from the germline V gene are SQVTM and ANQGSEA. The CDR3 DNA follows: TGCAGCGTCCCACTGACAGGGGGAAATGAGCAGTTCTTC. Its translation is CSVPLTGGNEQFF.

This clone has a single count. The chain recombines TRBV30 with TRBJ2-3; tentatively, D is TRBD2 (6 bases). Trimming pared 8 bases from V and 1 base from J, leaving 10 bases between. The V gene's germline CDR1 is GTSNPN and CDR2 SVGIG (reference sequence). This CDR3 spans 12 amino acids. CDR3 in DNA: TGTGCCGGGCAGCGGGGCACAGATACGCAGTATTTT. It yields the protein CAGQRGTDTQYF. Looking up the rest from reference TRBV30 and TRBJ2-3 gives the full variable domain: SQTIHQWPATLVQPVGSPLSLECTVEGTSNPNLYWYRQAAGRGLQLLFYSVGIGQISSEVPQNLSASRPQDRQFILSSKKLLLSDSGFYLCAGQRGTDTQYFGPGTRLTVL.

CDR3 in amino acids: CASSLRNRGQGNSPLHF. For the CDR3, the DNA is TGTGCCAGCAGTTTAAGGAATCGGGGACAGGGGAATTCACCCCTCCACTTT. J is TRBJ1-6 and V is TRBV27; 10 bases are shared with TRBD1. The germline gives CDR1 MNHEY, CDR2 SMNVEV (reference sequence). The CDR3 spans 17 residues. V shed 2 bases, J shed 7 bases, and the junction held 8 bases outside the gene matches.

This clone was observed once. The chain joins TRBV28 to TRBJ2-7; D might be TRBD2 (5 bases). This CDR3 comprises 14 residues. The V end lost 3 bases, the J end lost 4 bases, and 13 bases lay between the germline ends. In germline, CDR1 is MDHEN, CDR2 SYDVKM. CDR3 protein: CASSFREQQYEQYF. CDR3 bases: TGTGCCAGCAGTTTTAGGGAGCAACAATACGAGCAGTACTTC.

The chain carries TRBV9 and TRBJ2-3; TRBD2 is a possible D gene (5 bases). In germline, CDR1 is SGDLS, CDR2 YYNGEE. CDR3 length equals 14 residues. The V end lost 5 bases, the J end lost 2 bases, and 12 bases lay between the germline ends. CDR3 protein: CASREGLHTDTQYF. The CDR3 nucleotides are TGTGCCAGCAGAGAAGGACTGCACACAGATACGCAGTATTTT.

The gene calls are TRBV9 and TRBJ2-2; tentative D call: TRBD1 (8 bases). V was cut by 3 bases and J by 2 bases, with 17 bases left in between. This CDR3 spans 17 amino acids. Germline CDR1 and CDR2: SGDLS and YYNGEE. The CDR3 nucleotides read TGTGCCAGCAGCGGAGGGGAGGGGACAGGTAACACCGGGGAGCTGTTTTTT. Protein: CASSGGEGTGNTGELFF.